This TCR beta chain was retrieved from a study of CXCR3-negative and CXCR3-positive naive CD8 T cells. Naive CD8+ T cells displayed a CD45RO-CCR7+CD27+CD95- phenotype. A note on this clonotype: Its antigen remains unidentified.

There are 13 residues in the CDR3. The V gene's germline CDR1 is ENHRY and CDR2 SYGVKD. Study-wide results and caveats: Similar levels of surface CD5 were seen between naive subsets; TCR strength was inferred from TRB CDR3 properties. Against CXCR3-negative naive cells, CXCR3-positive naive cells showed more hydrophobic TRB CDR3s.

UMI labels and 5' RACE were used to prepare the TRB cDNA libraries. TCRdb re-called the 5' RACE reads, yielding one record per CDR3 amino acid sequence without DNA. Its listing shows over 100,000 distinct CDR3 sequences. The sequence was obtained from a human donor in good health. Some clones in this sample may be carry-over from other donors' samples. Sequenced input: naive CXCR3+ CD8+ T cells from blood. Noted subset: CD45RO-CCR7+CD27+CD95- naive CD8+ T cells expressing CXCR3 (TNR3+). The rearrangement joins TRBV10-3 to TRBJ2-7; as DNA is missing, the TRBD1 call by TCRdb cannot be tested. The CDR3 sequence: CAISGQGPYEQYF.